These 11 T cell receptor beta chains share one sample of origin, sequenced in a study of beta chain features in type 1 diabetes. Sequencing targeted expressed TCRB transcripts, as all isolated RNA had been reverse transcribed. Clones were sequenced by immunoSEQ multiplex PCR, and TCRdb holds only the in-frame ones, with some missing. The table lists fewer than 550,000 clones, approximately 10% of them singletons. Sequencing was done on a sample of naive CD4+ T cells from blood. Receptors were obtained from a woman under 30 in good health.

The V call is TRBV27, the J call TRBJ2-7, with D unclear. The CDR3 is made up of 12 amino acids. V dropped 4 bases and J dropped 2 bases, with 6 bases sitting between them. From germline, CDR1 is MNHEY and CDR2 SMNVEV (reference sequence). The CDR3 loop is CASSSRTYEQYF. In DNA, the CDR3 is TGTGCCAGCAGTTCCAGAACCTACGAGCAGTACTTC.

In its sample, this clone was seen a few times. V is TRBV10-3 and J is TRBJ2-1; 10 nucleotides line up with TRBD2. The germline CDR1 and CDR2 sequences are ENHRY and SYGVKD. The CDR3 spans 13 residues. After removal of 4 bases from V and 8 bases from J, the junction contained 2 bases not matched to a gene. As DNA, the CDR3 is TGTGCCATCAGTGCCCTAGCGGGGGATGAGCAGTTCTTC. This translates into CAISALAGDEQFF.

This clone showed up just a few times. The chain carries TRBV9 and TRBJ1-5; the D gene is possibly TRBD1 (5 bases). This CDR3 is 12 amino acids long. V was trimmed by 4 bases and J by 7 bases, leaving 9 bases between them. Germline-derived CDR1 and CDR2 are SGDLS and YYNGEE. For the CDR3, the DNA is TGTGCCAGCAGCAAGGGGAGGCAGCCCCAGCATTTT. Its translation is CASSKGRQPQHF.

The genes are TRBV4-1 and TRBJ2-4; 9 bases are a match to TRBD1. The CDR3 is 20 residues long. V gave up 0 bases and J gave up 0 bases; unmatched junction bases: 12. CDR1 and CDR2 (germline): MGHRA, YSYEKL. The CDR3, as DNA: TGCGCCAGCAGCCAAGATTTGAAGGACAGGGGAAAAATAGCCAAAAACATTCAGTACTTC. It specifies CASSQDLKDRGKIAKNIQYF.

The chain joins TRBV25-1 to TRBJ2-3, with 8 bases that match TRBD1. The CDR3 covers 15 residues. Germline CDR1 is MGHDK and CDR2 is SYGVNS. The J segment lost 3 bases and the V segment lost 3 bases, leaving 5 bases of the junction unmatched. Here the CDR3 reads CASSESGGWTDTQYF. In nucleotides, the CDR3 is TGTGCCAGCAGTGAGTCAGGGGGCTGGACAGATACGCAGTATTTT.

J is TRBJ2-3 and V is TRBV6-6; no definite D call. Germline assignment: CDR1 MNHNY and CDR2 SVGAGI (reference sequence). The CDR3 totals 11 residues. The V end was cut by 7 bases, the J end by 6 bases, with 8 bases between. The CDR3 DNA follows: TGTGCCAGCACTAAAGGGGATACGCAGTATTTT. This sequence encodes CASTKGDTQYF.

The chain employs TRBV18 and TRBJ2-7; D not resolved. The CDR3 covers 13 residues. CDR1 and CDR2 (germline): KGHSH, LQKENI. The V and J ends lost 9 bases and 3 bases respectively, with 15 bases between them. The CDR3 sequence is CARTNRNRYEQYV. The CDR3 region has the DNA TGTGCCAGAACGAACAGAAACCGCTACGAGCAGTACGTC.

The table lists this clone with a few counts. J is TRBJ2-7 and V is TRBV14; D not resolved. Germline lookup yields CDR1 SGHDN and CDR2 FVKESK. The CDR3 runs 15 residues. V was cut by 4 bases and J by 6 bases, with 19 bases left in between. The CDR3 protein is CASSLTRARRSEQYF. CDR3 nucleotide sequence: TGTGCCAGCAGCCTAACCCGGGCCCGAAGGTCCGAGCAGTACTTC.

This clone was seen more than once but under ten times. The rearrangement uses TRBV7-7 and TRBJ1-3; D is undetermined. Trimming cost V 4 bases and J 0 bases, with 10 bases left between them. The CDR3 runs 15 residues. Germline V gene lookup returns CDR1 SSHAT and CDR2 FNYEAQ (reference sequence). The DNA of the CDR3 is TGTGCCAGCAGCTCCACGGAGGGCTCTGGAAACACCATATATTTT. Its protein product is CASSSTEGSGNTIYF. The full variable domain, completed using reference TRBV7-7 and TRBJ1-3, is GAGVSQSPRYKVTKRGQDVTLRCDPISSHATLYWYQQALGQGPEFLTYFNYEAQPDKSGLPSDRFSAERPEGSISTLTIQRTEQRDSAMYRCASSSTEGSGNTIYFGEGSWLTVV.

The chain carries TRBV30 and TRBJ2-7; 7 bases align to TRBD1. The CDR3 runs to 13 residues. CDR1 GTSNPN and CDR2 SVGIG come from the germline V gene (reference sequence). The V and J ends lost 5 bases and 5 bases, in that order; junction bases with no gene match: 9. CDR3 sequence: CAWGFRGPDEQYF. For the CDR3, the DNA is TGTGCCTGGGGTTTTAGGGGGCCGGACGAGCAGTACTTC. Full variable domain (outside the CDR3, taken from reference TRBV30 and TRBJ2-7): SQTIHQWPATLVQPVGSPLSLECTVEGTSNPNLYWYRQAAGRGLQLLFYSVGIGQISSEVPQNLSASRPQDRQFILSSKKLLLSDSGFYLCAWGFRGPDEQYFGPGTRLTVT.

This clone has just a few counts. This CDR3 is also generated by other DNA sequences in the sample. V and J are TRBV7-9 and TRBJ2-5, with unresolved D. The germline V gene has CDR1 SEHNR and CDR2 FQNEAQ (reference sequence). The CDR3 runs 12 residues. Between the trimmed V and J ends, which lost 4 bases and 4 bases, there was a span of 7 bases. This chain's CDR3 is CASSSVLETQYF. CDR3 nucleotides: TGTGCCAGCAGCTCCGTCTTAGAGACCCAGTACTTC.